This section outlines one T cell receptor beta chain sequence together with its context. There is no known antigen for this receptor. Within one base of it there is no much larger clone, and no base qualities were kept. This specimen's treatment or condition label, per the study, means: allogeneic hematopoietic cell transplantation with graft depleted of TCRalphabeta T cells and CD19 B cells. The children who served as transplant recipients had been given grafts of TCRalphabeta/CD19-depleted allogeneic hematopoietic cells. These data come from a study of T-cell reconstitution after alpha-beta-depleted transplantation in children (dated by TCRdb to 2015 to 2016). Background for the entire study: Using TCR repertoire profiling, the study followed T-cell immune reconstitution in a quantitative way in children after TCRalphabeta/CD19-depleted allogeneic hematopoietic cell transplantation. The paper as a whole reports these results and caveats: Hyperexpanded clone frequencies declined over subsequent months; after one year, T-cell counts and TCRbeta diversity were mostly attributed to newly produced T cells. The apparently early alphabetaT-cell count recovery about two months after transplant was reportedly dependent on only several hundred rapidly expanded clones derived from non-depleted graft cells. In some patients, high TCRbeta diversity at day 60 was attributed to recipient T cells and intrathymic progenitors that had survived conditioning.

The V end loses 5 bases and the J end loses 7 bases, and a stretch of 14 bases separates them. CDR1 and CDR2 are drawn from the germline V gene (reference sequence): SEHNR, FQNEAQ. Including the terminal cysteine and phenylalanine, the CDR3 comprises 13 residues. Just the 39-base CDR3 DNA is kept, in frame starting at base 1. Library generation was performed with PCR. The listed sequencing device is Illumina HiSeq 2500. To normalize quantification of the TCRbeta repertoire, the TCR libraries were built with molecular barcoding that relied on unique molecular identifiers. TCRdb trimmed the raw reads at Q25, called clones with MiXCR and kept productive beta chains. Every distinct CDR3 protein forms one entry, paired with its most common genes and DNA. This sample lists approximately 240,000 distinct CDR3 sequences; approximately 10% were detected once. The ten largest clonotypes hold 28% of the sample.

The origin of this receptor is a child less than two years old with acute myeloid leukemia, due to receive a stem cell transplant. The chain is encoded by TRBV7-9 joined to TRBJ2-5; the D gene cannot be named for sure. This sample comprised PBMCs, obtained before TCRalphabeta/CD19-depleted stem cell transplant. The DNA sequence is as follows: TGTGCCAGCAGCCCTGGGCTAGTTTTGACCCAGTACTTC. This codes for CASSPGLVLTQYF.